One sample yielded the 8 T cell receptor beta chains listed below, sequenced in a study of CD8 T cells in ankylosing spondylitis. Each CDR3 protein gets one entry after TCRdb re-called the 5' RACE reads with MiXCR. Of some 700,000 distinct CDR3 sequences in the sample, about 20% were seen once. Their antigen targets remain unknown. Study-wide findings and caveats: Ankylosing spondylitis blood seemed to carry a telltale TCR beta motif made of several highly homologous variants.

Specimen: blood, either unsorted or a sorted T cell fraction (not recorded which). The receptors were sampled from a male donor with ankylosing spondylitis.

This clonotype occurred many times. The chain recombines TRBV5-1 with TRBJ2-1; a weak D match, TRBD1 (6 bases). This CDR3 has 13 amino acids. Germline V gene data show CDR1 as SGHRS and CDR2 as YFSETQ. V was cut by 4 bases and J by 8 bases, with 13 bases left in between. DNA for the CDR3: TGCGCCAGCAGCGGGGGCCCCGGGGATGAGCAGTTCTTC. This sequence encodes CASSGGPGDEQFF. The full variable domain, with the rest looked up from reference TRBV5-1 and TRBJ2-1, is KAGVTQTPRYLIKTRGQQVTLSCSPISGHRSVSWYQQTPGQGLQFLFEYFSETQRNKGNFPGRFSGRQFSNSRSEMNVSTLELGDSALYLCASSGGPGDEQFFGPGTRLTVL.

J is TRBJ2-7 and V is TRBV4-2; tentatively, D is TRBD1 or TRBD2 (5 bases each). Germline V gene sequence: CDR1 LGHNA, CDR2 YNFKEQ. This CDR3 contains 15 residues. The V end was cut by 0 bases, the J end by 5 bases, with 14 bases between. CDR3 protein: CASSQEMRGWDEQYF. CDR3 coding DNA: TGTGCCAGCAGCCAAGAAATGAGGGGATGGGACGAGCAGTACTTC.

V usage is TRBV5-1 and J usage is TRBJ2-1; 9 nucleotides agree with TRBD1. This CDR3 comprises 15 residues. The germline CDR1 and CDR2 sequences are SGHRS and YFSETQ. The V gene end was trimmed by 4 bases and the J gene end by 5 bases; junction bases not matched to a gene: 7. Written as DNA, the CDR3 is TGCGCCAGCAGCCCATGGGACAGGGAAGACAATGAGCAGTTCTTC. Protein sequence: CASSPWDREDNEQFF.

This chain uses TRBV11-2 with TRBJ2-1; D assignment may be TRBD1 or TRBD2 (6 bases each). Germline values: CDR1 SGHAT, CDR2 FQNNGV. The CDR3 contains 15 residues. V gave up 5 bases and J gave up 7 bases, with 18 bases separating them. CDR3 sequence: CASSLGGPGLNEQFF. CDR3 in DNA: TGTGCCAGCAGCCTCGGGGGCCCCGGGTTGAATGAGCAGTTCTTC.

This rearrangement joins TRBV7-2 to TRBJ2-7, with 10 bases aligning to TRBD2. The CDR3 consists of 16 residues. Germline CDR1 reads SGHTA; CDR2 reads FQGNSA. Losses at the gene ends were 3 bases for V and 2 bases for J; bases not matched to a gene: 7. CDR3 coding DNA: TGTGCCAGCAGCTTGCTCTACGGGACTAGCGCCTACGAGCAGTACTTC. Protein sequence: CASSLLYGTSAYEQYF.

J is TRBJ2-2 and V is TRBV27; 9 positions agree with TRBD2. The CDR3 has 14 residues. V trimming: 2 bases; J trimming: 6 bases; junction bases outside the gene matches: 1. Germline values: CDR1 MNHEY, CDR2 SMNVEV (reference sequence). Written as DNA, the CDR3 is TGTGCCAGCAGTTTAGGACTAGCGCCCGGGGAGCTGTTTTTT. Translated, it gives CASSLGLAPGELFF.

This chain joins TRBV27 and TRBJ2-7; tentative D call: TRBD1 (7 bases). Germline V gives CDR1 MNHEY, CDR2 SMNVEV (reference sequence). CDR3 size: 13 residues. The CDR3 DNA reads TGTGTAACAGGGGACTCGCCGTCCTACGAGCAGTACTTC. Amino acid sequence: CVTGDSPSYEQYF.

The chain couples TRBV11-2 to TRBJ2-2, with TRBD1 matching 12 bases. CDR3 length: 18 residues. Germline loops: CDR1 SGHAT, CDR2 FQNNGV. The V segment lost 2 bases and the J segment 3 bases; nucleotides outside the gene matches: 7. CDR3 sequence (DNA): TGTGCCAGCAGCTTAAAGGGGGGACAGGGGGCTTACACCGGGGAGCTGTTTTTT. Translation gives CASSLKGGQGAYTGELFF.